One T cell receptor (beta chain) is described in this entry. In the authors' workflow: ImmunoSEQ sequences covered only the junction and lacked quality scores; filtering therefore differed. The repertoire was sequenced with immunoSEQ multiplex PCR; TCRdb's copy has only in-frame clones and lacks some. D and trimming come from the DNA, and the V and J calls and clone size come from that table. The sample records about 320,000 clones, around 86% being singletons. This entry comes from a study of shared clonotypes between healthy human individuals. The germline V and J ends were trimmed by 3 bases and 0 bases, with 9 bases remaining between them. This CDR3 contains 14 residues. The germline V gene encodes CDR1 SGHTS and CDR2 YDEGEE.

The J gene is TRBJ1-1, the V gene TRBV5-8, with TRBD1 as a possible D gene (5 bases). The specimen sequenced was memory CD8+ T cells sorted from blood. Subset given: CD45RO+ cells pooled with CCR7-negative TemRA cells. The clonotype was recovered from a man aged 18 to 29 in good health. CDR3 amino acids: CASSSGPMNTEAFF. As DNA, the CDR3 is TGTGCCAGCAGCTCGGGACCGATGAACACTGAAGCTTTCTTT.